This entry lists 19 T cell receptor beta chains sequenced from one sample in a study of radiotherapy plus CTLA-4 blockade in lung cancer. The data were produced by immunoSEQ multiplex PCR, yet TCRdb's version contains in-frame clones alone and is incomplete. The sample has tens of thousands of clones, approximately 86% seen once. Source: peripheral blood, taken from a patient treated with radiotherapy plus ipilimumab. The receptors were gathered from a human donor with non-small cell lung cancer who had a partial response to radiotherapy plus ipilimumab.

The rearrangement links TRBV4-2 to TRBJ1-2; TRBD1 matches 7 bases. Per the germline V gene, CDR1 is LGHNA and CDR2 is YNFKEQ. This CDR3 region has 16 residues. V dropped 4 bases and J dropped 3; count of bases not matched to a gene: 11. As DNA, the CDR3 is TGTGCCAGCAGCCGCATGCCTAGGGGGCGCGACTATGGCTACACCTTC. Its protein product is CASSRMPRGRDYGYTF.

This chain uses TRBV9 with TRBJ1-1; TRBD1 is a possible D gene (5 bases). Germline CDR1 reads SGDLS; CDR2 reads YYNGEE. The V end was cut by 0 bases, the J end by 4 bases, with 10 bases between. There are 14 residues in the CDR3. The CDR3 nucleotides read TGTGCCAGCAGCGTAGACGGGGGTAGCACTGAAGCTTTCTTT. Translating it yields CASSVDGGSTEAFF.

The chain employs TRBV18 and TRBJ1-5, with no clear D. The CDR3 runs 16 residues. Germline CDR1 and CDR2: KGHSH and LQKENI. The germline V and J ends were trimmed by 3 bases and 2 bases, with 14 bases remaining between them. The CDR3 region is CASSPSAGVGNQPQHF. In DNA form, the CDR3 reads TGTGCCAGCTCACCCTCCGCCGGGGTAGGCAATCAGCCCCAGCATTTT.

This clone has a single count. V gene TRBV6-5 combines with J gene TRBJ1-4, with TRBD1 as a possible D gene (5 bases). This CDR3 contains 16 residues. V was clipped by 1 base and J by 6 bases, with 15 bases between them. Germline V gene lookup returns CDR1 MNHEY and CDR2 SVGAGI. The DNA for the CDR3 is TGTGCCAGCAGTTACTTGGACGGGGGAAGCCATGAAAAACTGTTTTTT. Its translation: CASSYLDGGSHEKLFF.

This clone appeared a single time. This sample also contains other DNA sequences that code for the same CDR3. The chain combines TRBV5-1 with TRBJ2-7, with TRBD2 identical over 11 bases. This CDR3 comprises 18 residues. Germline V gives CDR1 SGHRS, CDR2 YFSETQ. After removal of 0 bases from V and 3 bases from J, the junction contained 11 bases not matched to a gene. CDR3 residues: CASSLATSGRSRGYEQYF. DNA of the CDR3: TGCGCCAGCAGCTTGGCCACTAGCGGGAGATCGCGGGGCTACGAGCAGTACTTC.

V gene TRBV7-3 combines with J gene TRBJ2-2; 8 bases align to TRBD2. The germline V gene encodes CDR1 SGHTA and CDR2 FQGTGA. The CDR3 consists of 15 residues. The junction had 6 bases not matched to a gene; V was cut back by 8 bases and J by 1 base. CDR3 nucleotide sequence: TGTGCCAGCGGTAGCGGGATGCGGAACACCGGGGAGCTGTTTTTT. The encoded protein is CASGSGMRNTGELFF.

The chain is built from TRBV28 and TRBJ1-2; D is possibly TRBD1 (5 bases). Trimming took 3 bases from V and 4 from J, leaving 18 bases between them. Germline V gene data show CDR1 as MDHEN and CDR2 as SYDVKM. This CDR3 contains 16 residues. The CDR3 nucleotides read TGTGCCAGCAGTTTGGCAGGTTCCAAGGGGCTCTATGGCTACACCTTC. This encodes CASSLAGSKGLYGYTF.

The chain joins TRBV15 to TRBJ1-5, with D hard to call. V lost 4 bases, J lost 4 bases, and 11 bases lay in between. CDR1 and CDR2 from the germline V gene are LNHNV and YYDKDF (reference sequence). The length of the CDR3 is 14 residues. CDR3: CATSILQLNQPQHF. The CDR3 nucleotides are TGTGCCACCAGCATCCTACAGCTAAATCAGCCCCAGCATTTT.

CDR3 sequence reads: CASSLTRGRGETQYF. The CDR3 nucleotides read TGTGCCAGCAGCTTAACCCGAGGGCGCGGGGAGACCCAGTACTTC. This chain links TRBV5-4 with TRBJ2-5, with D tentatively TRBD2 (5 bases). CDR1 is SGHNT and CDR2 is YYREEE in the germline V gene (reference sequence). Trimming removed 2 bases from V and 5 bases from J, with 16 bases in between. This CDR3 is built from 15 residues.

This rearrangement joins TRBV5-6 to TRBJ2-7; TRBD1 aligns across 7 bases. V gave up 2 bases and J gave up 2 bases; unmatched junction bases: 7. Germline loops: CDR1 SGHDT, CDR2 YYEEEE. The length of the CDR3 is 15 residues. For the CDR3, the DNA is TGTGCCAGCAGCTTTGGACAGGCGATTCCCTACGAGCAGTACGTC. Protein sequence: CASSFGQAIPYEQYV.

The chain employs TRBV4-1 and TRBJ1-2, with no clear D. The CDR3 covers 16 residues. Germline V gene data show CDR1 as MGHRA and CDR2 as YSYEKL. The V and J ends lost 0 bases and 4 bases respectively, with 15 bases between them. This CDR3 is CASSQDTQVLLYGYTF. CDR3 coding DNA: TGCGCCAGCAGCCAAGATACCCAGGTACTTCTCTATGGCTACACCTTC.

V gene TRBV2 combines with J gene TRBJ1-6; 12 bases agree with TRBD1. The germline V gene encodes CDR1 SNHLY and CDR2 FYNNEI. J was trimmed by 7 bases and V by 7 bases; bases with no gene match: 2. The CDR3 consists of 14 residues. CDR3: CASTGTGGNSPLHF. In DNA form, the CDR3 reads TGTGCCAGCACCGGGACAGGGGGCAATTCACCCCTCCACTTT.

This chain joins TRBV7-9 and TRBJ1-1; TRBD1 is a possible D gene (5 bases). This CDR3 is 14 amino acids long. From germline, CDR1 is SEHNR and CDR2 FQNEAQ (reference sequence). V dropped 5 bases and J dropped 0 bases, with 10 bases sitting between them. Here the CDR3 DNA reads TGTGCCAGCAGCCCGACAGTGGTGAACACTGAAGCTTTCTTT. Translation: CASSPTVVNTEAFF.

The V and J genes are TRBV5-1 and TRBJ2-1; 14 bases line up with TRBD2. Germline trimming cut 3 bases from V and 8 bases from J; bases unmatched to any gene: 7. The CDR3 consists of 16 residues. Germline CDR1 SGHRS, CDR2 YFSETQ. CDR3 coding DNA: TGCGCCAGCAGCTCGGGACTAGCGGGAGCGAATGATGAGCAGTTCTTC. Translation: CASSSGLAGANDEQFF.

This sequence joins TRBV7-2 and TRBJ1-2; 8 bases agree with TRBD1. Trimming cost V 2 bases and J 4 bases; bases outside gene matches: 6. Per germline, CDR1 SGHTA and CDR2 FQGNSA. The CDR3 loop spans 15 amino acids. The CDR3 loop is CASSLTGTGVYGYTF. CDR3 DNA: TGTGCCAGCAGCTTAACCGGGACAGGTGTCTATGGCTACACCTTC.

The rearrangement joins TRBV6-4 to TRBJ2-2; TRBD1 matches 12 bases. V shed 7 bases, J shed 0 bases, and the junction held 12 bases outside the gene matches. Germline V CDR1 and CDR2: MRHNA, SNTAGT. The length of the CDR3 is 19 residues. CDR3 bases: TGTGCCAGCATCCAACCGGGACAGGGGGCCCCCTCGAACACCGGGGAGCTGTTTTTT. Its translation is CASIQPGQGAPSNTGELFF.

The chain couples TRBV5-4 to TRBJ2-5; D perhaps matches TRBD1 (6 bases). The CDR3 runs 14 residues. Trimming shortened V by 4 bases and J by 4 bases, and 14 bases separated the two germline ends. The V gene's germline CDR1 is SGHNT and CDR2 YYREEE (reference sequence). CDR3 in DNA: TGTGCCAGCAGCCCTCGACAGGTCCTAGAGACCCAGTACTTC. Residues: CASSPRQVLETQYF. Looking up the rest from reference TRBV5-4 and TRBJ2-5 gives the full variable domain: ETGVTQSPTHLIKTRGQQVTLRCSSQSGHNTVSWYQQALGQGPQFIFQYYREEENGRGNFPPRFSGLQFPNYSSELNVNALELDDSALYLCASSPRQVLETQYFGPGTRLLVL.

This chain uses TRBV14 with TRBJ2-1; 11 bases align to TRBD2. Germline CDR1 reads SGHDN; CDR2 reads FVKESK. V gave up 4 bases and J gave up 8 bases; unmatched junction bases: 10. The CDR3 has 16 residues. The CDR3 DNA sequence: TGTGCCAGCAGCCGTATCACTAGCGGGAGAGTCGATGAGCAGTTCTTC. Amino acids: CASSRITSGRVDEQFF.

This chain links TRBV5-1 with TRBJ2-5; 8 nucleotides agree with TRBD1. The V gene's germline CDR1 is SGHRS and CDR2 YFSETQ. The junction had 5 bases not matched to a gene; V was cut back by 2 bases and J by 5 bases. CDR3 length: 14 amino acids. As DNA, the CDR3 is TGCGCCAGCAGCTTCGGAACAGGGGGGGAGACCCAGTACTTC. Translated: CASSFGTGGETQYF.